This passage covers 23 T cell receptor beta chains from one sample sequenced in a study of T cell responses to AZD1222 COVID-19 vaccine. The protocol was immunoSEQ multiplex PCR, while the TCRdb copy is restricted to in-frame clones and leaves out a portion. Of about 140,000 clones listed, about nine tenths are singletons. Sample: peripheral blood, taken on day 0 of AZD1222 vaccination. Source of these receptors: an adult in good health.

V gene TRBV3-1 (or the pseudogene TRBV3-2) combines with J gene TRBJ2-7, with D perhaps TRBD2 (6 bases). The CDR3 is made up of 14 amino acids. Per the germline V gene, CDR1 is LGHDT and CDR2 is YNNKEL (reference sequence). The V and J ends lost 1 base and 3 bases respectively, with 10 bases between them. The CDR3 sequence: CASSQGGLFYEQYF. The DNA of the CDR3 is TGTGCCAGCAGCCAAGGGGGACTCTTCTACGAGCAGTACTTC.

The CDR3 sequence is CASSPKGGQGSNQPQHF. The CDR3 nucleotides read TGTGCCAGCAGCCCAAAGGGGGGACAGGGCTCCAATCAGCCCCAGCATTTT. V gene TRBV7-2 combines with J gene TRBJ1-5; 9 bases match TRBD1. Per the germline V gene, CDR1 is SGHTA and CDR2 is FQGNSA. The V segment lost 5 bases and the J segment 3 bases; nucleotides outside the gene matches: 11. This CDR3 contains 17 residues.

This clone is a singleton in its sample. V and J are TRBV5-1 and TRBJ2-5; D gene unclear. The CDR3 runs to 14 residues. Trimming removed 4 bases from V and 2 bases from J, with 12 bases in between. CDR1 and CDR2 (germline): SGHRS, YFSETQ. CDR3 loop: CASSRPDGQETQYF. Here the CDR3 DNA reads TGCGCCAGCAGCCGTCCGGACGGACAAGAGACCCAGTACTTC.

This clone came up once. V and J are TRBV6-5 and TRBJ1-6; D call uncertain. CDR3 length: 16 amino acids. Germline CDR1 MNHEY, CDR2 SVGAGI. V was shortened by 2 bases and J by 6 bases, with 14 bases between the two germline ends. The CDR3 protein is CASSYAASGANSPLHF. As DNA, the CDR3 is TGTGCCAGCAGTTACGCAGCCTCGGGAGCTAATTCACCCCTCCACTTT.

This clone was seen only a few times. The chain is built from TRBV5-4 and TRBJ1-6, with 8 nucleotides matching TRBD1. V lost 4 bases, J lost 6 bases, and 6 bases stayed unmatched. The germline V gene encodes CDR1 SGHNT and CDR2 YYREEE (reference sequence). This CDR3 is 15 amino acids long. The CDR3, as DNA: TGTGCCAGCAGCCTGAAGGGACAGGCTAATTCACCCCTCCACTTT. Protein sequence: CASSLKGQANSPLHF.

V usage is TRBV28 and J usage is TRBJ2-7; D could derive from TRBD1 or TRBD2 (6 bases each). CDR1 is MDHEN and CDR2 is SYDVKM in the germline V gene. The CDR3 consists of 15 residues. V shed 2 bases and J shed 3 bases, with 14 bases lying between them. The CDR3 nucleotides read TGTGCCAGCAGTTTAGGGGGGCCTCTAAGCTACGAGCAGTACTTC. Its translation is CASSLGGPLSYEQYF.

The chain carries TRBV5-6 and TRBJ2-2; 8 bases agree with TRBD1. Germline CDR1 reads SGHDT; CDR2 reads YYEEEE. The CDR3 extends over 18 amino acids. V lost 0 bases, J lost 6 bases, and 13 bases stayed unmatched. The DNA for the CDR3 is TGTGCCAGCAGCTTGGAAGGACAGGGCTTCTTTGGAGCCGGGGAGCTGTTTTTT. This gives the protein CASSLEGQGFFGAGELFF.

This chain joins TRBV5-4 and TRBJ2-2; perhaps TRBD2 as D (5 bases). From germline, CDR1 is SGHNT and CDR2 YYREEE (reference sequence). Trimming removed 0 bases at V and 5 bases at J, with 14 bases between. The CDR3 is made up of 16 amino acids. The CDR3 coding sequence is TGTGCCAGCAGCTTGGAGTCCGCTGGCGGGACCGGGGAGCTGTTTTTT. It codes for CASSLESAGGTGELFF.

V usage is TRBV27 and J usage is TRBJ1-2; 10 nucleotides match TRBD1. Germline V gives CDR1 MNHEY, CDR2 SMNVEV (reference sequence). V dropped 6 bases and J dropped 8; count of bases not matched to a gene: 3. This CDR3 region has 12 residues. For the CDR3, the DNA is TGTGCCAGCAGCGACAGGGGGCTCGGCTACACCTTC. It encodes CASSDRGLGYTF.

The rearrangement joins TRBV14 to TRBJ2-2, with 9 nucleotides matching TRBD1. V dropped 4 bases and J dropped 7; count of bases not matched to a gene: 10. Germline lookup yields CDR1 SGHDN and CDR2 FVKESK. CDR3 length equals 16 residues. The CDR3 DNA reads as TGTGCCAGCAGCCGTAGACACACAGGGGGCTTCGGGGAGCTGTTTTTT. This codes for CASSRRHTGGFGELFF.

The chain links TRBV5-1 to TRBJ1-4; D is undetermined. This CDR3 has 13 amino acids. Per the germline V gene, CDR1 is SGHRS and CDR2 is YFSETQ. Deletions cut 7 bases from V and 3 bases from J, with 10 bases between. The CDR3 sequence is CASSSEANEKLFF. Here the CDR3 DNA reads TGCGCCAGCTCCTCGGAGGCTAATGAAAAACTGTTTTTT.

The chain uses TRBV30 and TRBJ1-2; weak D call: TRBD1 (5 bases). Germline V gives CDR1 GTSNPN, CDR2 SVGIG (reference sequence). V was cut by 2 bases and J by 4 bases, with 14 bases left in between. The CDR3 runs to 14 residues. The CDR3 DNA reads TGTGCCTGGAGTATTCCAGGGAGGCCCTATGGCTACACCTTC. Encoded protein: CAWSIPGRPYGYTF.

The V and J genes are TRBV11-2 and TRBJ1-2, with 7 nucleotides matching TRBD1. The CDR3 length is 19 residues. Germline V gives CDR1 SGHAT, CDR2 FQNNGV. The trim removed 2 bases at V and 6 bases at J, leaving 21 bases unmatched. CDR3 DNA: TGTGCCAGCAGCTTATTTAAAGGTCCCTCCCCCAACAGGGGTAATGGCTACACCTTC. It encodes CASSLFKGPSPNRGNGYTF.

The chain is built from TRBV15 and TRBJ2-7, with TRBD1 identical over 7 bases. The germline gives CDR1 LNHNV, CDR2 YYDKDF (reference sequence). Losses at the gene ends were 2 bases for V and 2 bases for J; bases not matched to a gene: 9. CDR3 size: 16 residues. In DNA form, the CDR3 reads TGTGCCACCAGCAGAATTCAGGGGGTAGATACCTACGAGCAGTACTTC. Its protein is CATSRIQGVDTYEQYF.

The chain combines TRBV5-6 with TRBJ1-5; 9 nucleotides align to TRBD1. V gave up 2 bases and J gave up 7 bases; unmatched junction bases: 4. The CDR3 is 14 residues long. Germline V gene sequence: CDR1 SGHDT, CDR2 YYEEEE. DNA for the CDR3: TGTGCCAGCAGCTTCCGGGACAGGGTGCAGCCCCAGCATTTT. It is translated as CASSFRDRVQPQHF.

The chain employs TRBV28 and TRBJ2-1, with 7 bases that match TRBD2. The V gene end was trimmed by 3 bases and the J gene end by 10 bases; junction bases not matched to a gene: 6. Germline V gives CDR1 MDHEN, CDR2 SYDVKM. The CDR3 runs 13 residues. CDR3 amino acids: CASSFAGAREQFF. The CDR3 bases are TGTGCCAGCAGTTTCGCGGGAGCCAGAGAGCAGTTCTTC.

The J gene is TRBJ2-7, the V gene TRBV2, with D possibly TRBD2 on 5 matching bases. Looked up from germline, CDR1 is SNHLY and CDR2 is FYNNEI. CDR3 length: 14 residues. The V end was cut by 6 bases, the J end by 2 bases, with 14 bases between. The CDR3 DNA reads as TGTGCCAGCAGACTTAGGACTGAGACCTACGAGCAGTACTTC. Translation: CASRLRTETYEQYF.

The chain couples TRBV3-1 (or the pseudogene TRBV3-2) to TRBJ1-1, with TRBD1 as a possible D gene (5 bases). V dropped 3 bases and J dropped 6 bases, with 14 bases sitting between them. CDR1 is LGHDT and CDR2 is YNNKEL in the germline V gene (reference sequence). The CDR3 runs to 14 residues. CDR3 sequence: CASSQEGREAEAFF. The CDR3, as DNA: TGTGCCAGCAGCCAGGAGGGGCGTGAGGCTGAAGCTTTCTTT.

V and J are TRBV5-1 and TRBJ2-7, with 11 bases that match TRBD1. Germline CDR1 is SGHRS and CDR2 is YFSETQ. The CDR3 runs 14 residues. V gave up 2 bases and J gave up 6 bases; unmatched junction bases: 4. The CDR3 spells CASSFSGTGGEQYF. The CDR3 DNA reads TGCGCCAGCAGCTTTTCCGGGACAGGGGGCGAGCAGTACTTC.

The rearrangement links TRBV30 to TRBJ1-5, with 7 bases that match TRBD1. The ends lost 5 bases at V and 5 bases at J; junction bases unmatched: 6. Germline lookup yields CDR1 GTSNPN and CDR2 SVGIG (reference sequence). The CDR3 consists of 13 residues. CDR3 in amino acids: CAWGDQGDQPQHF. CDR3 sequence (DNA): TGTGCCTGGGGGGACCAGGGGGATCAGCCCCAGCATTTT.

The chain links TRBV28 to TRBJ1-1; 10 nucleotides agree with TRBD1. V gave up 1 base and J gave up 1 base; unmatched junction bases: 6. This CDR3 contains 17 residues. CDR1 and CDR2 (germline): MDHEN, SYDVKM. In nucleotides, the CDR3 is TGTGCCAGCAGTTTATTATGGGACAGGGGACCGAACACTGAAGCTTTCTTT. Protein: CASSLLWDRGPNTEAFF.

The chain combines TRBV6-1 with TRBJ1-6; D is unresolved. V was trimmed by 1 base and J by 8 bases, leaving 12 bases between them. The CDR3 contains 15 residues. The V gene's germline CDR1 is MNHNS and CDR2 SASEGT. CDR3 sequence (DNA): TGTGCCAGCAGTGAAGTAGGTTTTTGGGATTCACCCCTCCACTTT. This translates into CASSEVGFWDSPLHF.

This chain links TRBV7-9 with TRBJ2-1; 7 bases are shared with TRBD2. Germline V gene sequence: CDR1 SEHNR, CDR2 FQNEAQ (reference sequence). V dropped 0 bases and J dropped 8; count of bases not matched to a gene: 4. The CDR3 covers 14 residues. The CDR3 is CASSLAGSGHEQFF. The CDR3 DNA is TGTGCCAGCAGCTTAGCCGGTAGCGGGCATGAGCAGTTCTTC.